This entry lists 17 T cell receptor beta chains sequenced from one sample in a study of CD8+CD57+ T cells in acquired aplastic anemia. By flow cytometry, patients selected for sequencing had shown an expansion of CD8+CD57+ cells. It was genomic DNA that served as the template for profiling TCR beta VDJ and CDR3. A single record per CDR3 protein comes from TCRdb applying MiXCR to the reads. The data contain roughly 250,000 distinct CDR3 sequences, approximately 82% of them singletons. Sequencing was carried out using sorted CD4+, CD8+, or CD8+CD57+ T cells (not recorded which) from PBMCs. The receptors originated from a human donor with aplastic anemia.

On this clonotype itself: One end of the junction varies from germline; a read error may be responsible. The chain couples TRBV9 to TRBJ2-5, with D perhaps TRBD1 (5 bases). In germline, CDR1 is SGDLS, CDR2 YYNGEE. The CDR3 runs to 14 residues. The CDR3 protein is CACSRGSEQGTHNF. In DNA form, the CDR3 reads TGTGCCTGCAGCAGAGGCAGCGAGCAGGGAACCCACAACTTC.

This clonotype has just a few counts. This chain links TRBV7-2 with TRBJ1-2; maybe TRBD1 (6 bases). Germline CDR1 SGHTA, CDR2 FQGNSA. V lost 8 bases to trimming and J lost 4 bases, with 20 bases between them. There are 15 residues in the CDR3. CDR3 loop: CASVPVGGSVYGYTF. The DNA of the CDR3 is TGTGCCAGCGTACCTGTGGGGGGCTCGGTCTATGGCTACACCTTC.

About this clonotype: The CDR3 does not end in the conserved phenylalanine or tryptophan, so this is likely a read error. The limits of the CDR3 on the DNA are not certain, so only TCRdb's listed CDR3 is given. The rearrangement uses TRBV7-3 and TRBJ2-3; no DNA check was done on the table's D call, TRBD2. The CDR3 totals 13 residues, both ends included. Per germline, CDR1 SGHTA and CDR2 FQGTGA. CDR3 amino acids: CASSAGVSDYEQY.

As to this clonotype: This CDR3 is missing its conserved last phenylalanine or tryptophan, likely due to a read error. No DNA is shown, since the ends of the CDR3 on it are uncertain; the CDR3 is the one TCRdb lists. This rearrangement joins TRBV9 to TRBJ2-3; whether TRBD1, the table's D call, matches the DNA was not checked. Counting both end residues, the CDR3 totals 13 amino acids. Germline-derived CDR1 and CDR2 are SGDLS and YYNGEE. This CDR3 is CASGDAGTDQYFV.

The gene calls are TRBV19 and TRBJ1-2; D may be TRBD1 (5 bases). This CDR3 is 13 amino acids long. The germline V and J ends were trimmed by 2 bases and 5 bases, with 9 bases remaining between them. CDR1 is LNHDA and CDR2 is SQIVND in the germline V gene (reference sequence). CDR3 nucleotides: TGTGCCAGTAGTATAACGGCAGGGTATGGCTACACCTTC. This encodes CASSITAGYGYTF.

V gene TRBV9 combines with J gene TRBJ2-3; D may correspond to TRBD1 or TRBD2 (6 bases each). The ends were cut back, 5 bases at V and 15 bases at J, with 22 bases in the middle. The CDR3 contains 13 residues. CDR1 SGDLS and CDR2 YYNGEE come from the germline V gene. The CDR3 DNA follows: TGTGCCAGCAGGGACGGGGGCAGGGATACGGACTATTTT. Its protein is CASRDGGRDTDYF.

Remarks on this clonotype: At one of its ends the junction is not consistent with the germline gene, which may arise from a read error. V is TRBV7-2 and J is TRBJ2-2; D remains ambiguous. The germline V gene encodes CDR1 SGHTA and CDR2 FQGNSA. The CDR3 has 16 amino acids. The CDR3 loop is CASSYPYTDTTVELFF. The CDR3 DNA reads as TGTGCCAGCAGCTACCCGTACACTGATACCACCGTGGAGCTGTTTTTT.

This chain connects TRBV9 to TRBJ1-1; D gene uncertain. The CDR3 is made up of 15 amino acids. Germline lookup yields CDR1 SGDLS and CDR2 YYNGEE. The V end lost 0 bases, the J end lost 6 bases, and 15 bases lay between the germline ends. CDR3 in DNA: TGTGCCAGCAGCGTAGAGCCAGCAAGGCAGTCTGAAGCTTTCTTT. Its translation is CASSVEPARQSEAFF. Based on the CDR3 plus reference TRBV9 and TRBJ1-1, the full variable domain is DSGVTQTPKHLITATGQRVTLRCSPRSGDLSVYWYQQSLDQGLQFLIQYYNGEERAKGNILERFSAQQFPDLHSELNLSSLELGDSALYFCASSVEPARQSEAFFGQGTRLTVV.

The CDR3 loop reads CASSFAETEYF. CDR3 nucleotides: TGTGCCAGCAGCTTCGCTGAGACAGAGTATTTT. The V and J genes are TRBV11-3 and TRBJ2-3; D is perhaps TRBD1 (5 bases). The CDR3 runs 11 residues. V dropped 3 bases and J dropped 13 bases, with 11 bases sitting between them. The germline gives CDR1 SGHNT, CDR2 YENEEA.

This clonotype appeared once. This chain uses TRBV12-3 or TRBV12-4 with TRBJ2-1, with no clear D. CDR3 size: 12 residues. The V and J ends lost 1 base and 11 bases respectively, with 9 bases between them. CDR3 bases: TGTGCCAGCAGTTTAGTAGTAAATCAGCAGTTCTTC. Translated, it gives CASSLVVNQQFF.

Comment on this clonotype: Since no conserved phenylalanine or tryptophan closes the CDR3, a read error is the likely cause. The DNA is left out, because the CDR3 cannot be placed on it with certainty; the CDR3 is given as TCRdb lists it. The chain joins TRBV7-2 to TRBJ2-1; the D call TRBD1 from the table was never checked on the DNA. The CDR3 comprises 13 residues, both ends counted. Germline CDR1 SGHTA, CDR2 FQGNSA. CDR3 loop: CASSYGGVHDKLY.

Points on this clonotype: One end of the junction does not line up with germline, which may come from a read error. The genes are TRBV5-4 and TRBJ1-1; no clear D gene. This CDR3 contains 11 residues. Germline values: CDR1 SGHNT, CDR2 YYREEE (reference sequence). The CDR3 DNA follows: TGTGCCAGCAGCTTGGGACACCGATTCCTCTTT. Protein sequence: CASSLGHRFLF. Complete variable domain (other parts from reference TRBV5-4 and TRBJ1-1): ETGVTQSPTHLIKTRGQQVTLRCSSQSGHNTVSWYQQALGQGPQFIFQYYREEENGRGNFPPRFSGLQFPNYSSELNVNALELDDSALYLCASSLGHRFLFGQGTRLTVV.

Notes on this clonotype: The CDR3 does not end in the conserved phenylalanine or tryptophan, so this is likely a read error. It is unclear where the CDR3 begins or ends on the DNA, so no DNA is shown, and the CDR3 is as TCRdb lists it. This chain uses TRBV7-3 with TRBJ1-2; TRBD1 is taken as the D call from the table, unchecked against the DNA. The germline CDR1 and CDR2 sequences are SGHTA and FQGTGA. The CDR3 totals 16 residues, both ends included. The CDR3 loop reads CASSSPGGGTDTQYFG.

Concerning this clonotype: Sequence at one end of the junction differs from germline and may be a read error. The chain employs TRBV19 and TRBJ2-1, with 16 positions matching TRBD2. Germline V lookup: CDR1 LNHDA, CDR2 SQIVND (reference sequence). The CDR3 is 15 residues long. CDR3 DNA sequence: TGCGCCAGTAGTGGGACTAGCGGGGGGGTGGATGAGCAGTTCTTC. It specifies CASSGTSGGVDEQFF.

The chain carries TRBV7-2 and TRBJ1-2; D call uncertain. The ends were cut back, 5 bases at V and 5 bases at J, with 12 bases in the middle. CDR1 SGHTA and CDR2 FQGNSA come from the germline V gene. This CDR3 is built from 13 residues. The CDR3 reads CASSTRTEYGYTF. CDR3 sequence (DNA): TGTGCCAGCAGCACCAGGACGGAGTATGGCTACACCTTC. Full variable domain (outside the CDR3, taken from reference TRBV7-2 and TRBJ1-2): GAGVSQSPSNKVTEKGKDVELRCDPISGHTALYWYRQSLGQGLEFLIYFQGNSAPDKSGLPSDRFSAERTGGSVSTLTIQRTQQEDSAVYLCASSTRTEYGYTFGSGTRLTVV.

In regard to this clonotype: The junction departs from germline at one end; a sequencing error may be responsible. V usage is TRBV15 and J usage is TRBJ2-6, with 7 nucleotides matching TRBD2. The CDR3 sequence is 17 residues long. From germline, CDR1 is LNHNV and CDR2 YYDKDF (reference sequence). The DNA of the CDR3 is TGTGCCACCACCATAGGGAGGGTCCCCTCTGGGGCCAACGTCCAGACTTTC. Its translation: CATTIGRVPSGANVQTF. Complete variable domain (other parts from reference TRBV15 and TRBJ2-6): DAMVIQNPRYQVTQFGKPVTLSCSQTLNHNVMYWYQQKSSQAPKLLFHYYDKDFNNEADTPDNFQSRRPNTSFCFLDIRSPGLGDTAMYLCATTIGRVPSGANVQTFGAGSRLTVL.

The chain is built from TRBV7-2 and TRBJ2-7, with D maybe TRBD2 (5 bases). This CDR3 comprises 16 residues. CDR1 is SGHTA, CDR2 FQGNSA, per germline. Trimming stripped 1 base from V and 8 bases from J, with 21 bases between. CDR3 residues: CASSLVVTTGDTQQYF. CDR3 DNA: TGTGCCAGCAGCTTAGTAGTGACTACCGGAGATACGCAGCAGTACTTC.